A selection of T cell receptor beta chains follows, all from one sample in a study of blood T cell repertoires in COVID-19. Repertoires were generated with immunoSEQ multiplex PCR, while TCRdb's copy carries only in-frame clones and drops some. The profile shows under 120,000 clones, 85% to 90% of them singletons. Sequencing was done on a sample of peripheral blood. The receptors were gathered from a woman of 80 years or more with acute or convalescent COVID-19. CDR3s include the opening cysteine and the closing phenylalanine or tryptophan. A D gene is named only where the DNA matches it firmly. Some rows have no size entry. The others give once, few or many, or a class for an expanded clone.

abundance	d_gene	v_gene	j_gene	CDR3aa	CDR3nt
.	.	TRBV3-1/TRBV3-2	TRBJ2-1	CASSLGPQDEQFF	TGTGCCAGCAGCCTGGGCCCACAGGATGAGCAGTTCTTC
few	TRBD1	TRBV29-1	TRBJ1-2	CSGIETGAFGYTF	TGCAGCGGTATCGAGACAGGGGCCTTTGGCTACACCTTC
.	.	TRBV6-5	TRBJ2-5	CASSYSAGGQETQYF	TGTGCCAGCAGTTACTCGGCCGGGGGCCAAGAGACCCAGTACTTC
.	TRBD1	TRBV7-9	TRBJ1-1	CASSLQGALLAFF	TGTGCCAGCAGCTTACAGGGGGCTTTGCTGGCTTTCTTT
once	TRBD1	TRBV29-1	TRBJ1-1	CSVRRQGGNTEAFF	TGCAGCGTTCGAAGACAGGGAGGGAACACTGAAGCTTTCTTT
once	.	TRBV10-3	TRBJ1-6	CAISVGGETSPLHF	TGTGCCATCAGTGTAGGAGGGGAGACTTCACCCCTCCACTTT
.	TRBD1	TRBV19	TRBJ2-3	CASSIGTGHQSDTQYF	TGTGCCAGTAGTATAGGGACAGGGCACCAGTCAGATACGCAGTATTTT
.	.	TRBV5-1	TRBJ1-2	CASSLGGDYGYTF	TGCGCCAGCAGCTTGGGCGGTGACTATGGCTACACCTTC
.	TRBD1	TRBV28	TRBJ2-7	CASSEQGGPYEQYF	TGTGCCAGCAGTGAACAGGGGGGCCCCTACGAGCAGTACTTC
once	.	TRBV7-6	TRBJ1-4	CASSLRALATNEKLFF	TGTGCCAGCAGCTTGAGGGCCCTCGCAACTAATGAAAAACTGTTTTTT
once	TRBD2	TRBV4-3	TRBJ2-7	CASSQVRPGTLAGGSYEQYF	TGCGCCAGCAGCCAAGTCCGGCCGGGAACTCTAGCGGGGGGATCCTACGAGCAGTACTTC
.	.	TRBV25-1	TRBJ1-1	CASSEYLEAFF	TGTGCCAGCAGTGAATATCTTGAAGCTTTCTTT
.	.	TRBV9	TRBJ1-3	CASSVVAGWGNTIYF	TGTGCCAGCAGCGTAGTGGCGGGATGGGGAAACACCATATATTTT
.	.	TRBV10-3	TRBJ2-7	CAISQGYEQYF	TGTGCCATCTCCCAGGGTTACGAGCAGTACTTC
.	.	TRBV5-1	TRBJ1-6	CASSLGLTSSYNSPLHF	TGCGCCAGCAGCTTGGGACTAACGAGCTCCTATAATTCACCCCTCCACTTT
.	.	TRBV20-1	TRBJ2-5	CSASRGYAETQYF	TGCAGTGCTAGTAGGGGATACGCTGAGACCCAGTACTTC
.	TRBD1	TRBV18	TRBJ1-2	CASSPKQGSYTF	TGTGCCAGCTCACCAAAACAGGGGTCCTACACCTTC
.	TRBD1	TRBV7-9	TRBJ1-6	CASSRGPGRGHSPLHF	TGTGCCAGCAGCCGAGGCCCCGGGAGGGGGCATTCACCCCTCCACTTT
.	.	TRBV7-2	TRBJ2-7	CASSTTPRESYEQYF	TGTGCCAGCAGCACCACGCCCCGGGAATCCTACGAGCAGTACTTC
.	TRBD1	TRBV7-9	TRBJ1-5	CASSSGQGTRPQHF	TGTGCCAGCAGCTCGGGACAGGGAACGAGGCCCCAGCATTTT
.	.	TRBV9	TRBJ1-4	CASSGSNEKLFF	TGTGCCAGCAGTGGCAGTAATGAAAAACTGTTTTTT
many	.	TRBV5-6	TRBJ1-6	CASSQVESPLHF	TGTGCCAGCAGCCAAGTTGAGTCACCCCTCCACTTT
.	TRBD1	TRBV28	TRBJ1-4	CASSVTGEFEKLFF	TGTGCCAGCAGTGTCACAGGGGAGTTCGAAAAACTGTTTTTT
.	.	TRBV27	TRBJ2-5	CASSPNQETQYF	TGTGCCAGCAGTCCCAACCAAGAGACCCAGTACTTC
once	.	TRBV11-2	TRBJ1-1	CASSVLRTFQNTEAFF	TGTGCCAGCAGCGTTCTTCGGACATTTCAGAACACTGAAGCTTTCTTT
.	.	TRBV19	TRBJ1-2	CASSFRTLYGYTF	TGTGCCAGTAGTTTCCGGACACTCTATGGCTACACCTTC
once	.	TRBV5-1	TRBJ2-5	CASSLQAGVGETQYF	TGCGCCAGCAGCTTGCAGGCAGGGGTCGGGGAGACCCAGTACTTC
.	TRBD2	TRBV9	TRBJ2-5	CASSEGLADQETQYF	TGTGCCAGCAGCGAGGGACTAGCGGACCAAGAGACCCAGTACTTC
.	TRBD1	TRBV7-9	TRBJ1-3	CASSLQVKGTVSSGNTIYF	TGTGCCAGCAGCTTACAGGTTAAAGGGACAGTGAGCTCTGGAAACACCATATATTTT
.	TRBD1	TRBV27	TRBJ1-6	CASAADRGTTRGSPLHF	TGTGCCAGCGCTGCGGACAGGGGGACGACTCGAGGTTCACCCCTCCACTTT
.	TRBD1	TRBV4-2	TRBJ1-1	CASSRDPGQGGAFF	TGTGCCAGCAGCCGAGACCCGGGACAGGGGGGGGCTTTCTTT
.	.	TRBV9	TRBJ2-2	CASSANRGGSTGELFF	TGTGCCAGCAGCGCGAACAGGGGGGGAAGCACCGGGGAGCTGTTTTTT
.	TRBD1	TRBV28	TRBJ1-2	CASSLGGQGATNYGYTF	TGTGCCAGCAGTTTAGGGGGACAGGGGGCGACTAACTATGGCTACACCTTC
.	TRBD1	TRBV19	TRBJ1-6	CASSIGSTGEGPLHF	TGTGCCAGTAGTATAGGCTCGACAGGGGAGGGACCCCTCCACTTT
.	TRBD1	TRBV28	TRBJ2-3	CASSQGATDTQYF	TGTGCCAGCAGTCAGGGGGCAACAGATACGCAGTATTTT
.	.	TRBV5-1	TRBJ2-1	CASSIQGGSYNEQFF	TGCGCCAGCAGCATTCAGGGGGGCTCCTACAATGAGCAGTTCTTC
once	TRBD1	TRBV7-2	TRBJ1-5	CASSTITGGNQPQHF	TGTGCCAGCAGCACAATCACAGGGGGCAATCAGCCCCAGCATTTT
.	.	TRBV12-3/TRBV12-4	TRBJ1-4	CASSLVRSEKLFF	TGTGCCAGCAGTTTAGTCCGTAGTGAAAAACTGTTTTTT
once	TRBD1	TRBV2	TRBJ1-1	CASSQGTGVITEAFF	TGTGCCAGCAGCCAGGGGACAGGGGTAATAACTGAAGCTTTCTTT
few	.	TRBV12-3/TRBV12-4	TRBJ1-2	CASRKGGVSGYTF	TGTGCCAGCAGAAAGGGGGGGGTGAGTGGCTACACCTTC
.	.	TRBV5-4	TRBJ2-1	CASSLGFGVLNEQFF	TGTGCCAGCAGCTTGGGATTCGGGGTGTTGAATGAGCAGTTCTTC
.	TRBD2	TRBV11-3	TRBJ2-1	CASSFGLAYSYNEQFF	TGTGCCAGCAGCTTCGGACTAGCGTATTCCTACAATGAGCAGTTCTTC
once	.	TRBV4-1	TRBJ1-1	CASSQDFQGLFNEAFF	TGCGCCAGCAGCCAGGACTTCCAGGGGCTCTTTAATGAAGCTTTCTTT
once	.	TRBV6-5	TRBJ2-4	CASQRDTAKNIQYF	TGTGCCAGCCAACGAGACACTGCCAAAAACATTCAGTACTTC
.	TRBD1	TRBV27	TRBJ2-7	CASSPGQDYEQYF	TGTGCCAGCAGTCCGGGACAGGACTACGAGCAGTACTTC
.	.	TRBV5-6	TRBJ1-5	CASSYGQPYSNQPQHF	TGTGCCAGCAGCTACGGACAGCCTTATAGCAATCAGCCCCAGCATTTT
.	.	TRBV27	TRBJ1-4	CASSLVGPATEKLFF	TGTGCCAGCAGTTTGGTGGGGCCAGCCACCGAAAAACTGTTTTTT
many	.	TRBV6-5	TRBJ2-2	CASSWAGTGELFF	TGTGCCAGCAGTTGGGCGGGCACCGGGGAGCTGTTTTTT
.	.	TRBV4-3	TRBJ1-5	CASSQDMGGNNQPQHF	TGCGCCAGCAGCCAAGATATGGGAGGGAACAATCAGCCCCAGCATTTT
.	TRBD1	TRBV5-6	TRBJ2-7	CASSGGQGSYEQYF	TGTGCCAGCAGCGGGGGACAGGGGTCATACGAGCAGTACTTC
.	TRBD1	TRBV30	TRBJ2-1	CAWSTGQGSHEQFF	TGTGCCTGGAGTACCGGACAGGGGAGCCATGAGCAGTTCTTC
.	TRBD2	TRBV5-4	TRBJ2-3	CASSPGLAGLQDTQYF	TGTGCCAGCAGCCCAGGACTAGCGGGGCTTCAGGATACGCAGTATTTT
.	.	TRBV30	TRBJ1-5	CAWSGGYSNQPQHF	TGTGCCTGGAGTGGAGGGTATAGCAATCAGCCCCAGCATTTT
.	.	TRBV7-2	TRBJ1-5	CASSSRGNSNQPQHF	TGTGCCAGCAGCTCTAGGGGGAATAGCAATCAGCCCCAGCATTTT
few	.	TRBV6-1	TRBJ1-3	CASSEAVGGGILGNTIYF	TGTGCCAGCAGTGAAGCAGTGGGTGGGGGCATACTTGGAAACACCATATATTTT
.	TRBD1	TRBV15	TRBJ1-5	CATSRVGQVPRPQHF	TGTGCCACCAGCAGAGTCGGACAGGTCCCTCGGCCCCAGCATTTT
.	.	TRBV5-1	TRBJ1-2	CASSPDPPWRNTF	TGCGCCAGCAGTCCCGATCCGCCATGGAGGAACACCTTC
.	.	TRBV6-2/TRBV6-3	TRBJ2-7	CASSSLLRIRYYEQYF	TGTGCCAGCAGTTCCCTCTTGAGGATCCGCTACTACGAGCAGTACTTC
.	TRBD2	TRBV18	TRBJ2-5	CASSPRVQRGAQETQYF	TGTGCCAGCTCACCCAGGGTCCAGCGGGGGGCCCAAGAGACCCAGTACTTC